These 18 T cell receptor beta chains share one sample of origin, sequenced in a study of cytomegalovirus exposure and HLA in healthy donors. Both 60 Vbeta primers and 13 Jbeta primers went into the PCR. The data were produced by immunoSEQ multiplex PCR, yet TCRdb's version contains in-frame clones alone and is incomplete. The sample has some 200,000 clones, around three quarters seen once. The sequenced sample consisted of PBMCs. The receptors were sampled from a boy younger than 18 in good health and CMV-seronegative.

The V call is TRBV7-2, the J call TRBJ1-2; D uncertain. The CDR3 length is 15 residues. V lost 1 base, J lost 2 bases, and 11 bases lay in between. The germline V gene has CDR1 SGHTA and CDR2 FQGNSA. Here the CDR3 reads CASSLGGGLNYGYTF. DNA for the CDR3: TGTGCCAGCAGCTTAGGCGGAGGGTTGAACTATGGCTACACCTTC.

This chain connects TRBV15 to TRBJ1-2; the match to TRBD1 covers 7 bases. The ends lost 3 bases at V and 3 bases at J; junction bases unmatched: 7. The germline V gene has CDR1 LNHNV and CDR2 YYDKDF (reference sequence). The CDR3 loop spans 15 amino acids. The CDR3 protein is CATSSRQGLDYGYTF. CDR3 DNA: TGTGCCACCAGCAGTAGACAGGGATTGGACTATGGCTACACCTTC.

The V gene is TRBV30, the J gene TRBJ2-5, with D uncertain. The germline V gene encodes CDR1 GTSNPN and CDR2 SVGIG (reference sequence). The CDR3 has 12 amino acids. Trimming took off 0 bases at V and 5 bases at J, with 7 bases between the two ends. CDR3 in amino acids: CAWSVGRETQYF. The CDR3, as DNA: TGTGCCTGGAGTGTTGGCCGTGAGACCCAGTACTTC. Full variable domain (missing parts from reference TRBV30 and TRBJ2-5): SQTIHQWPATLVQPVGSPLSLECTVEGTSNPNLYWYRQAAGRGLQLLFYSVGIGQISSEVPQNLSASRPQDRQFILSSKKLLLSDSGFYLCAWSVGRETQYFGPGTRLLVL.

This sequence joins TRBV6-1 and TRBJ1-2, with 8 bases fitting TRBD1. The germline V gene encodes CDR1 MNHNS and CDR2 SASEGT. The V gene end was trimmed by 8 bases and the J gene end by 0 bases; junction bases not matched to a gene: 8. The CDR3 consists of 15 residues. The CDR3 coding sequence is TGTGCCAGCGGTCGGACAGGGAAAACTAACTATGGCTACACCTTC. Its protein product is CASGRTGKTNYGYTF.

The CDR3 reads CASSKGVAWPTDTQYF. In nucleotides, the CDR3 is TGTGCCAGTAGTAAAGGGGTCGCGTGGCCCACAGATACGCAGTATTTT. V usage is TRBV19 and J usage is TRBJ2-3; D is perhaps TRBD1 (5 bases). The germline V and J ends were trimmed by 4 bases and 2 bases, with 16 bases remaining between them. Germline V gene sequence: CDR1 LNHDA, CDR2 SQIVND (reference sequence). The CDR3 contains 16 residues.

The V and J genes are TRBV5-5 and TRBJ1-2; the D is unclear. V dropped 5 bases and J dropped 4 bases, with 21 bases sitting between them. The CDR3 totals 16 residues. Germline values: CDR1 SGHKS, CDR2 YYEKEE (reference sequence). The DNA of the CDR3 is TGTGCCAGCAGTCTTGTCTACCGCGGCTCCCGCTATGGCTACACCTTC. Translated, it gives CASSLVYRGSRYGYTF.

CDR3 region: CASSLVRQLNTEAFF. The CDR3 DNA follows: TGTGCCAGCAGCTTAGTACGACAGCTGAACACTGAAGCTTTCTTT. V and J are TRBV7-2 and TRBJ1-1; TRBD1 is a possible D gene (5 bases). The CDR3 spans 15 residues. Deletions cut 1 base from V and 0 bases from J, with 9 bases between. Germline CDR1 SGHTA, CDR2 FQGNSA.

V usage is TRBV9 and J usage is TRBJ1-5; TRBD1 might be the D (5 bases). In germline, CDR1 is SGDLS, CDR2 YYNGEE. The V end lost 1 base, the J end lost 5 bases, and 7 bases lay between the germline ends. This CDR3 comprises 13 residues. CDR3 DNA: TGTGCCAGCAGCGTAAGGGGTGATCAGCCCCAGCATTTT. This encodes CASSVRGDQPQHF.

The chain combines TRBV5-1 with TRBJ1-1; D perhaps matches TRBD1 (5 bases). Deletions cut 4 bases from V and 0 bases from J, with 10 bases between. Per germline, CDR1 SGHRS and CDR2 YFSETQ. The CDR3 is made up of 14 amino acids. This CDR3 reads CASSTDRVNTEAFF. CDR3 DNA sequence: TGCGCCAGCAGCACAGACAGAGTGAACACTGAAGCTTTCTTT. Using reference TRBV5-1 and TRBJ1-1 for the parts outside the CDR3, the full variable domain is KAGVTQTPRYLIKTRGQQVTLSCSPISGHRSVSWYQQTPGQGLQFLFEYFSETQRNKGNFPGRFSGRQFSNSRSEMNVSTLELGDSALYLCASSTDRVNTEAFFGQGTRLTVV.

This clone appeared a few times. This chain uses TRBV6-6 with TRBJ1-2; the match to TRBD1 covers 8 bases. This CDR3 comprises 13 residues. Looked up from germline, CDR1 is MNHNY and CDR2 is SVGAGI (reference sequence). The trim removed 6 bases at V and 6 bases at J, leaving 6 bases unmatched. The DNA for the CDR3 is TGTGCCAGCAGGTATACAGGGGGAAATGGCTACACCTTC. Protein sequence: CASRYTGGNGYTF.

V and J are TRBV9 and TRBJ1-2; maybe TRBD1 (5 bases). Germline V gene data show CDR1 as SGDLS and CDR2 as YYNGEE. CDR3 length: 17 amino acids. The V end lost 0 bases, the J end lost 0 bases, and 15 bases lay between the germline ends. The CDR3 spells CASSVDAGDPPNYGYTF. The CDR3 bases are TGTGCCAGCAGCGTAGATGCGGGGGACCCGCCTAACTATGGCTACACCTTC.

This chain links TRBV13 with TRBJ2-7; 9 nucleotides align to TRBD2. CDR1 is PRHDT, CDR2 FYEKMQ, per germline (reference sequence). This CDR3 is built from 16 residues. V shed 5 bases, J shed 2 bases, and the junction held 10 bases outside the gene matches. The CDR3 region has the DNA TGTGCCAGCAGCCGGGGGGCTAGCGGGGCAACCTACGAGCAGTACTTC. Protein: CASSRGASGATYEQYF.

The chain has TRBV11-2 and TRBJ1-1, with D unresolved. CDR1 and CDR2 (germline): SGHAT, FQNNGV. The V and J ends lost 1 base and 5 bases respectively, with 14 bases between them. The CDR3 runs 15 residues. CDR3 sequence: CASSLVVRGGTEAFF. The DNA for the CDR3 is TGTGCCAGCAGCTTAGTTGTCCGGGGAGGGACTGAAGCTTTCTTT.

This clone was recorded once. The chain employs TRBV11-1 and TRBJ1-1; TRBD1 matches 8 bases. Looked up from germline, CDR1 is SGHAT and CDR2 is FQDESV (reference sequence). The CDR3 has 14 amino acids. Germline trimming cut 3 bases from V and 7 bases from J; bases unmatched to any gene: 7. CDR3 region: CASSFSGRGLEAFF. CDR3 DNA sequence: TGTGCCAGCAGCTTTTCTGGCAGGGGGCTTGAAGCTTTCTTT.

The gene calls are TRBV11-3 and TRBJ2-7; D ambiguous. CDR3 length: 14 amino acids. The V end was cut by 3 bases, the J end by 2 bases, with 11 bases between. The germline V gene encodes CDR1 SGHNT and CDR2 YENEEA. CDR3 in amino acids: CASSFSPGTYEQYF. The CDR3 coding sequence is TGTGCCAGCAGCTTTTCCCCGGGTACCTACGAGCAGTACTTC.

The J gene is TRBJ1-2, the V gene TRBV6-5; weak D call: TRBD1 (5 bases). The CDR3 covers 16 residues. Between the trimmed V and J ends, which lost 2 bases and 3 bases, there was a span of 16 bases. Germline loops: CDR1 MNHEY, CDR2 SVGAGI. CDR3 nucleotides: TGTGCCAGCAGTTACACAATCGACAGTGCCTACTATGGCTACACCTTC. It translates to CASSYTIDSAYYGYTF.

This rearrangement joins TRBV19 to TRBJ1-3; TRBD1 agrees at 8 bases. The ends lost 3 bases at V and 4 bases at J; junction bases unmatched: 5. Germline V gene lookup returns CDR1 LNHDA and CDR2 SQIVND (reference sequence). This CDR3 contains 15 residues. CDR3 sequence: CASSIGQGPGNTIYF. The CDR3 DNA sequence: TGTGCCAGTAGTATTGGACAGGGCCCCGGAAACACCATATATTTT.

CDR3 region: CASSEAGGYNEQFF. The CDR3 coding sequence is TGTGCCAGCAGTGAAGCGGGAGGGTACAATGAGCAGTTCTTC. The chain uses TRBV6-4 and TRBJ2-1, with 10 bases that match TRBD2. The CDR3 is 14 amino acids. V dropped 3 bases and J dropped 4; count of bases not matched to a gene: 0. Germline V lookup: CDR1 MRHNA, CDR2 SNTAGT.